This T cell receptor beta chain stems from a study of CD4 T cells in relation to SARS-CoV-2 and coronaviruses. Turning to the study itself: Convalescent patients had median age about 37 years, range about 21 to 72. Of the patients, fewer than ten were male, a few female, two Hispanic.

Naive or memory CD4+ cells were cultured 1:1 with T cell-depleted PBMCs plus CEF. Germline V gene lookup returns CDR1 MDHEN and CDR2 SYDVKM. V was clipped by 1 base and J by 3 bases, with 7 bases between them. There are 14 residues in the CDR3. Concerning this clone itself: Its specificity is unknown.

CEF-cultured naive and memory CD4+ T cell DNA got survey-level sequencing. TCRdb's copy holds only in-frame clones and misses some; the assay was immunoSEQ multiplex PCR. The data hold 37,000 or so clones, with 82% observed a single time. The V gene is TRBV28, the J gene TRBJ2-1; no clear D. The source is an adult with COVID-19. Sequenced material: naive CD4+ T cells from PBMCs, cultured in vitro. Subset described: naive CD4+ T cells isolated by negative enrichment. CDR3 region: CASSLLRVYNEQFF. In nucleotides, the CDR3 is TGTGCCAGCAGTTTATTACGTGTCTACAATGAGCAGTTCTTC.